This T cell receptor (beta chain) was sequenced in a study of T cell repertoires in cytomegalovirus infection. Of note for this clonotype: Its antigen is still unknown. It is unclear where the CDR3 begins or ends on the DNA, so no DNA is shown, and the CDR3 is as TCRdb lists it.

TCRdb reprocessed the reads via MiXCR and lists one record per CDR3 protein. The table includes approximately 990,000 distinct CDR3 sequences, approximately 31% detected once. The CDR3 sequence runs 15 residues, both termini included. Germline CDR1 reads SGHTA; CDR2 reads FQGTGA. The TCR comes from a human donor in good health (CMV status not recorded). Some clones in this sample may be carry-over from other donors' samples. Material: cultured CD8+ T cells from PBMCs, obtained from culture after CMV antigen stimulation. The chain links TRBV7-3 to TRBJ2-2; TRBD1 was called by the table and not checked on the DNA. The CDR3 loop is CASSFRGRGTGELFF.